Reported below is one T cell receptor beta chain. This entry comes from a study of CD8 T cells in Susac syndrome. The CDR3 length is 15 residues. Trimming at V came to 0 bases and at J to 4 bases, leaving 2 bases not matched to a gene. Germline CDR1 and CDR2: SGHRS and YFSETQ. Negative isolation was used for CD8+ and CD4+ T cells, and FACS enrichment was applied to TEMRA cells. Reverse transcription of about 0.45 to 1 ug RNA was carried out with random hexamers. The method of amplification for TCR beta CDR3 was immunoSEQ multiplex PCR, covering 54 Vbeta and 13 Jbeta. A single record per CDR3 protein comes from TCRdb applying MiXCR to the immunoSEQ multiplex PCR reads. There are 120,000 or so distinct CDR3 sequences in the sample; 94% occur only once, and just over 0.095% lies in the top ten.

This receptor was taken from a human donor in good health. The chain carries TRBV5-1 and TRBJ2-2; the match to TRBD2 covers 8 bases. Specimen: CD4+ T cells from PBMCs. The CDR3 DNA reads as TGCGCCAGCAGCTTGGTCGCGGGGGGCACCGGGGAGCTGTTTTTT. Translated: CASSLVAGGTGELFF.